This T cell receptor beta chain was retrieved from a study of T cell repertoires in cytomegalovirus infection. Background on the study: A matching HLA type, together with CMV infection, was signaled by public TCR beta signatures.

General study findings and limits: It was HLA-C-restricted CMV-specific TCR beta clonotypes that dominated the response ex vivo. Summed frequency of public TCR beta families distinguished CMV carriers with the relevant HLA.

CDR3 length equals 16 residues. V dropped 2 bases and J dropped 0; count of bases not matched to a gene: 5. The germline V gene has CDR1 SNHLY and CDR2 FYNNEI. In regard to this clonotype: As yet, its antigen is unknown.

One entry per CDR3 protein, called by TCRdb with MiXCR from the reads. The table records fewer than 850,000 distinct CDR3 sequences, under 35% of them present only once. The rearrangement joins TRBV2 to TRBJ2-3, with 7 nucleotides matching TRBD2. The clonotype originates from a human donor in good health (CMV status not recorded). Some clones in this sample may be carry-over from other donors' samples. This specimen consisted of cultured CD8+ T cells from PBMCs, obtained from culture after CMV antigen stimulation. CDR3 coding DNA: TGTGCCAGCAGTGAATCTTTTAGCGGGAGCACAGATACGCAGTATTTT. Its translation is CASSESFSGSTDTQYF. Looking up the rest from reference TRBV2 and TRBJ2-3 gives the full variable domain: EPEVTQTPSHQVTQMGQEVILRCVPISNHLYFYWYRQILGQKVEFLVSFYNNEISEKSEIFDDQFSVERPDGSNFTLKIRSTKLEDSAMYFCASSESFSGSTDTQYFGPGTRLTVL.